What follows are 20 T cell receptor beta chains derived from one specimen sequenced in a study of blood T cells in healthy people across ages. The authors ran a second PCR of about 6 to 11 cycles using a sample-barcoded 5' primer and a J-beta primer mix. TCRdb re-derived calls from the 5' RACE reads in MiXCR, one entry per CDR3 protein. The data show over 1.5 million distinct CDR3 sequences, with around half seen just once and 2.1% held by the top ten. Material for sequencing was blood. These receptors were collected from a woman aged 35 to 49 in good health.

The chain links TRBV5-1 to TRBJ2-1, with D possibly TRBD2 on 6 matching bases. Between the trimmed V and J ends, which lost 2 bases and 2 bases, there was a span of 11 bases. The germline V gene encodes CDR1 SGHRS and CDR2 YFSETQ. The CDR3 spans 15 residues. The DNA for the CDR3 is TGCGCCAGCAGCTTTATAGCGGAAACCTACAATGAGCAGTTCTTC. Translating gives CASSFIAETYNEQFF.

The rearrangement uses TRBV28 and TRBJ1-5; D remains unclear. Germline V CDR1 and CDR2: MDHEN, SYDVKM. The V gene lost 3 bases and the J gene lost 6 bases, with 12 bases spanning the gap. The CDR3 covers 14 residues. The CDR3 spells CASSFGREGQPQHF. The CDR3 DNA is TGTGCCAGCAGTTTCGGGAGGGAAGGTCAGCCCCAGCATTTT.

The chain uses TRBV7-2 and TRBJ1-2, with D unresolved. Trimming cost V 5 bases and J 1 base, with 8 bases left between them. The CDR3 is made up of 13 amino acids. The germline CDR1 and CDR2 sequences are SGHTA and FQGNSA. CDR3 sequence: CASSRSVNYGYTF. The CDR3 nucleotides read TGTGCCAGCAGCCGGTCGGTTAACTATGGCTACACCTTC.

The rearrangement links TRBV7-2 to TRBJ1-6; D may be TRBD1 (6 bases). CDR1 SGHTA and CDR2 FQGNSA come from the germline V gene. CDR3 length: 14 amino acids. V dropped 5 bases and J dropped 9 bases, with 14 bases sitting between them. Here the CDR3 DNA reads TGTGCCAGCAGCCTCTACAGGGAAGGTTCACCCCTCCACTTT. Its protein is CASSLYREGSPLHF.

This clonotype appeared a few times. The chain joins TRBV2 to TRBJ2-5, with 12 nucleotides matching TRBD2. The CDR3 length is 14 residues. CDR1 is SNHLY, CDR2 FYNNEI, per germline. The junction had 7 bases not matched to a gene; V was cut back by 7 bases and J by 7 bases. Here the CDR3 reads CASTGLAGLVTQYF. The CDR3 coding sequence is TGTGCCAGCACCGGACTAGCGGGGTTGGTGACCCAGTACTTC.

The J gene is TRBJ2-3, the V gene TRBV7-2, with 9 nucleotides matching TRBD2. Germline CDR1 is SGHTA and CDR2 is FQGNSA. The J segment lost 0 bases and the V segment lost 6 bases, leaving 4 bases of the junction unmatched. There are 15 residues in the CDR3. The CDR3 is CASRETSGSTDTQYF. CDR3 in DNA: TGTGCCAGCAGAGAAACTAGCGGGAGCACAGATACGCAGTATTTT.

This rearrangement joins TRBV4-2 to TRBJ2-1, with 12 positions matching TRBD1. The CDR3 is 14 amino acids. V was clipped by 6 bases and J by 9 bases; unmatched bases: 6. The germline gives CDR1 LGHNA, CDR2 YNFKEQ. CDR3 loop: CASSQGQGAGEQFF. The CDR3 DNA is TGTGCCAGCAGTCAGGGACAGGGGGCGGGTGAGCAGTTCTTC.

This chain links TRBV6-1 with TRBJ2-2; 8 positions match TRBD1. This CDR3 has 16 amino acids. Germline values: CDR1 MNHNS, CDR2 SASEGT. The ends lost 6 bases at V and 1 base at J; junction bases unmatched: 7. The chain's CDR3 is CASRADRARNTGELFF. CDR3 DNA: TGTGCCAGCAGAGCGGACAGGGCGAGGAACACCGGGGAGCTGTTTTTT.

This clonotype has a handful of counts. The chain is built from TRBV4-3 and TRBJ2-7; 9 bases are shared with TRBD2. The V and J ends lost 0 bases and 5 bases, in that order; junction bases with no gene match: 11. Germline loops: CDR1 LGHNA, CDR2 YSLEER. The length of the CDR3 is 17 residues. This chain's CDR3 is CASSQDLISGGKNEQYF. The CDR3 coding sequence is TGCGCCAGCAGCCAAGATTTGATAAGCGGGGGGAAGAACGAGCAGTACTTC.

This chain joins TRBV29-1 and TRBJ2-5, with 7 bases fitting TRBD2. V lost 4 bases and J lost 4; bases outside the gene matches: 12. The germline V gene encodes CDR1 SQVTM and CDR2 ANQGSEA. This CDR3 has 15 amino acids. CDR3 amino acids: CSVAGLVNQGETQYF. CDR3 coding DNA: TGCAGCGTTGCCGGACTAGTAAACCAAGGAGAGACCCAGTACTTC.

This chain connects TRBV4-3 to TRBJ1-6, with D tentatively TRBD1 (5 bases). V was cut by 1 base and J by 8 bases, with 12 bases left in between. Germline V CDR1 and CDR2: LGHNA, YSLEER. This CDR3 comprises 15 residues. This chain's CDR3 is CASSQGIGRDSPLHF. The CDR3 DNA reads as TGCGCCAGCAGCCAAGGGATCGGCAGGGATTCACCCCTCCACTTT.

The V gene is TRBV11-2, the J gene TRBJ2-1; no reliable D call. Germline V gene data show CDR1 as SGHAT and CDR2 as FQNNGV. The CDR3 runs to 15 residues. Trimming removed 4 bases from V and 4 bases from J, with 14 bases in between. CDR3 DNA: TGTGCCAGCAGCTCCTCGAGCGAGCAATACAATGAGCAGTTCTTC. It specifies CASSSSSEQYNEQFF.

This chain connects TRBV20-1 to TRBJ1-5; weak D call: TRBD1 (5 bases). The CDR3 is 14 amino acids. Germline V gives CDR1 DFQATT, CDR2 SNEGSKA (reference sequence). Trimming pared 6 bases from V and 3 bases from J, leaving 15 bases between. The CDR3 DNA reads as TGCAGTGCCACTCGCCGACAGCCCAATCAGCCCCAGCATTTT. This codes for CSATRRQPNQPQHF.

In this sample, this clonotype turned up a few times. The V and J genes are TRBV9 and TRBJ2-1; 15 bases align to TRBD2. The CDR3 length is 18 residues. Unmatched junction bases numbered 8, after V lost 3 bases and J lost 4 bases. Germline lookup yields CDR1 SGDLS and CDR2 YYNGEE. Written as DNA, the CDR3 is TGTGCCAGCAGCGAGGGACTAGCGGGGGGCCCATCTTACAATGAGCAGTTCTTC. Amino acids: CASSEGLAGGPSYNEQFF.

This clonotype came up a few times. The genes are TRBV18 and TRBJ2-4, with D perhaps TRBD2 (5 bases). Germline CDR1 reads KGHSH; CDR2 reads LQKENI. The V gene lost 2 bases and the J gene lost 0 bases, with 14 bases spanning the gap. This CDR3 is 17 amino acids long. Here the CDR3 DNA reads TGTGCCAGCTCACCAACGACGGGAACTCTAGCCAAAAACATTCAGTACTTC. It yields the protein CASSPTTGTLAKNIQYF.

The rearrangement links TRBV6-1 to TRBJ2-1; 7 positions agree with TRBD1. The tail of the sequence fits TRBJ2-7 better, so the J call may be wrong. From germline, CDR1 is MNHNS and CDR2 SASEGT. The CDR3 length is 17 residues. The CDR3 protein is CASRPSLQGPPYNEQYF. DNA of the CDR3: TGTGCCAGCAGACCGAGCCTACAGGGGCCGCCTTACAATGAGCAGTACTTC.

The V and J genes are TRBV4-3 and TRBJ2-5; 10 bases are shared with TRBD1. The CDR3 consists of 14 residues. Germline V lookup: CDR1 LGHNA, CDR2 YSLEER. The trim removed 2 bases at V and 7 bases at J, leaving 4 bases unmatched. The CDR3 reads CASSQSRTGGTQYF. The CDR3 DNA sequence: TGCGCCAGCAGCCAATCACGGACAGGGGGGACCCAGTACTTC.

In this sample, this clonotype turned up a few times. The chain employs TRBV15 and TRBJ2-6; D is undetermined. Germline V lookup: CDR1 LNHNV, CDR2 YYDKDF (reference sequence). The CDR3 sequence is 14 residues long. The V end lost 4 bases, the J end lost 1 base, and 5 bases lay between the germline ends. The chain's CDR3 is CATSTGSGANVLTF. The CDR3 DNA sequence: TGTGCCACCAGCACAGGTTCTGGGGCCAACGTCCTGACTTTC.

The CDR3 region is CASGSLQGARGYTF. The CDR3 bases are TGTGCCAGCGGATCCCTACAGGGGGCACGAGGCTACACCTTC. The chain combines TRBV6-5 with TRBJ1-2; 9 positions agree with TRBD1. The CDR3 runs 14 residues. Trimming cost V 8 bases and J 8 bases; bases outside gene matches: 12. The V gene's germline CDR1 is MNHEY and CDR2 SVGAGI.

The chain employs TRBV28 and TRBJ2-5; tentatively, D is TRBD2 (5 bases). Germline V gene lookup returns CDR1 MDHEN and CDR2 SYDVKM. V shed 6 bases and J shed 5 bases, with 13 bases lying between them. The CDR3 runs to 13 residues. The CDR3 DNA reads TGTGCCAGCAGGCCTACTAGAACCGAGACCCAGTACTTC. Translated, it gives CASRPTRTETQYF.